This T cell receptor beta chain originates from a study of Ad26.COV2.S vaccination and SARS-CoV-2 variants. This clone was seen once. Specified treatment: some 20 received Ad26.COV2.S at low or high dose, single or two shots; several received placebo; per-sample allocation not given. The samples date from day 63 after the first vaccine or placebo injection. CDR3 length equals 13 residues. Losses at the gene ends were 10 bases for V and 1 base for J; bases not matched to a gene: 5. Germline assignment: CDR1 MNHEY and CDR2 SMNVEV (reference sequence). The assay was immunoSEQ multiplex PCR, and TCRdb's table has in-frame clones only and misses some. The table has 350,000 to 500,000 clones, about nine tenths seen once.

The V call is TRBV27, the J call TRBJ2-3; TRBD2 matches at 7 bases. Sample: peripheral blood, taken in a trial of Ad26.COV2.S vaccine versus placebo. This TCR derives from a person between 18 and 65 years old who received the Ad26.COV2.S COVID-19 vaccine or a placebo. DNA for the CDR3: TGTGCCATTTCAGGACTAGGCACAGATACGCAGTATTTT. The encoded protein is CAISGLGTDTQYF.